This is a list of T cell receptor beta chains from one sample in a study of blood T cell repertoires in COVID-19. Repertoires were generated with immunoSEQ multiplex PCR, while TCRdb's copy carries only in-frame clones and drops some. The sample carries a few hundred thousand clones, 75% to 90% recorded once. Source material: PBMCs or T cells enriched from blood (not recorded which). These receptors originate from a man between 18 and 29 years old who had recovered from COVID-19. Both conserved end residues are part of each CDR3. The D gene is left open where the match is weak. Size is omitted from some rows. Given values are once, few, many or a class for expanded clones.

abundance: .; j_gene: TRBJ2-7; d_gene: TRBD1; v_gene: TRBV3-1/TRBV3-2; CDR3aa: CASSQGQGSNYEQYF; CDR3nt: TGTGCCAGCAGCCAAGGACAGGGGTCCAACTACGAGCAGTACTTC
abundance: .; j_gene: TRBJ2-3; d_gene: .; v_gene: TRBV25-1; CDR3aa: CASSPRARGTDTQYF; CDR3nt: TGTGCCAGCAGCCCGAGGGCTCGGGGCACAGATACGCAGTATTTT
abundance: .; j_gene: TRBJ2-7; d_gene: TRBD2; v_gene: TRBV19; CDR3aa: CASSISSSGWYEQYF; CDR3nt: TGTGCCAGTAGTATAAGTTCTAGCGGGTGGTACGAGCAGTACTTC
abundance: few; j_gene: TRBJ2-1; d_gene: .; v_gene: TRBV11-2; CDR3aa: CASSLEDRASYNEQFF; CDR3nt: TGTGCCAGCAGCTTAGAGGACAGAGCAAGTTACAATGAGCAGTTCTTC
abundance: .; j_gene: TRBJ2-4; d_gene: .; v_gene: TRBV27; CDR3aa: CASSQRGSKNIQYF; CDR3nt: TGTGCCAGCAGTCAACGGGGAAGCAAAAACATTCAGTACTTC
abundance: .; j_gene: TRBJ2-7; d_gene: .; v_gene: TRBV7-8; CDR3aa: CASSYRNRDYEQYF; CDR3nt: TGTGCCAGCAGCTACCGAAACAGGGATTACGAGCAGTACTTC
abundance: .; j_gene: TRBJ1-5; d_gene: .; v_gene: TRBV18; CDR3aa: CASSTNRVGNQPQHF; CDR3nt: TGTGCCAGCTCTACCAACAGGGTAGGCAATCAGCCCCAGCATTTT
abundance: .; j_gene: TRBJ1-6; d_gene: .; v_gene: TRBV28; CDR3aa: CASGQLLSPLHF; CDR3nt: TGTGCCAGCGGGCAGTTATTATCACCCCTCCACTTT
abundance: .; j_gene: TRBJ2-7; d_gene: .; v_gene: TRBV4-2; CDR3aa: CASSPDPEGLNEQYF; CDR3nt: TGTGCCAGCAGCCCCGACCCGGAGGGGTTGAACGAGCAGTACTTC
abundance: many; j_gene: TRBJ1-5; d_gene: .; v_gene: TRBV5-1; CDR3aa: CASSLEGGGQPQHF; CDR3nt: TGCGCCAGCAGCTTGGAGGGTGGAGGCCAGCCCCAGCATTTT
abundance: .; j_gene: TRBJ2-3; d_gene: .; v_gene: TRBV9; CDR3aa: CASSVSGLSTDTQYF; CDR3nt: TGTGCCAGCAGCGTATCCGGACTAAGCACAGATACGCAGTATTTT
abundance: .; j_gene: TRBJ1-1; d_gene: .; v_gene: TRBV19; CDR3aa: CASSINGNTEAFF; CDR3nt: TGTGCCAGTAGTATAAACGGGAACACTGAAGCTTTCTTT
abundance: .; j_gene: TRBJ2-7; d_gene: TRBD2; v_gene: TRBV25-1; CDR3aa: CASSELVGRGGEQYF; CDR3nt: TGTGCCAGCAGTGAATTGGTAGGGCGGGGGGGCGAGCAGTACTTC
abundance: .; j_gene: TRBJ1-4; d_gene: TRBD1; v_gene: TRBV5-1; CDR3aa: CASSSGTGRTEKLFF; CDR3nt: TGCGCCAGCAGCTCCGGGACAGGGCGTACTGAAAAACTGTTTTTT
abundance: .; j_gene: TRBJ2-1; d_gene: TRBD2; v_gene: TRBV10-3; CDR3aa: CAISTQLAGGNEQFF; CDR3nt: TGTGCCATCAGTACCCAACTAGCGGGAGGGAATGAGCAGTTCTTC
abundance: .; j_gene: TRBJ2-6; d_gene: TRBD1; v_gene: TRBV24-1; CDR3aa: CATSEGTGFASGANVLTF; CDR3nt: TGTGCCACCAGTGAAGGGACAGGGTTTGCATCTGGGGCCAACGTCCTGACTTTC
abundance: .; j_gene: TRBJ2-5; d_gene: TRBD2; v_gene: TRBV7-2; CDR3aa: CASSLASSGGWKQETQYF; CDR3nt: TGTGCCAGCAGCTTAGCGTCTAGCGGGGGATGGAAGCAAGAGACCCAGTACTTC
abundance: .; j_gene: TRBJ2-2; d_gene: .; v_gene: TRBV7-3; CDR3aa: CASSFRGNTGELFF; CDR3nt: TGTGCCAGCAGCTTTCGGGGGAACACCGGGGAGCTGTTTTTT
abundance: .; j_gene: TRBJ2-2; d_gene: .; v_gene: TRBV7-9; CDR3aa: CASSLSRESWTENTGELFF; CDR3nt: TGTGCCAGCAGCTTAAGTCGAGAGTCCTGGACAGAAAACACCGGGGAGCTGTTTTTT
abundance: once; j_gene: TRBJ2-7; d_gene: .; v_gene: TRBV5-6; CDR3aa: CASSSRSIYEQYF; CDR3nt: TGTGCCAGCAGCTCTCGCAGTATCTACGAGCAGTACTTC
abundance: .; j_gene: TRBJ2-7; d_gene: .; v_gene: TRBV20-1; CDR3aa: CSAILSYEQYF; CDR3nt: TGCAGTGCTATCTTGTCCTACGAGCAGTACTTC
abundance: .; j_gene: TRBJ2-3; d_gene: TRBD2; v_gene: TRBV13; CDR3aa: CASSSGTSITDTQYF; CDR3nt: TGTGCCAGCAGCTCCGGGACTAGCATTACAGATACGCAGTATTTT
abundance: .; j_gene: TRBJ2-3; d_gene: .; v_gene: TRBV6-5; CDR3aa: CASSFDRLNTQYF; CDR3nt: TGTGCCAGCAGTTTCGACAGACTGAATACGCAGTATTTT
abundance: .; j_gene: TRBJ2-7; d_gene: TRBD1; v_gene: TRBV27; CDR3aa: CASTYGTGGEQYF; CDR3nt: TGTGCCAGCACCTACGGGACAGGGGGCGAGCAGTACTTC
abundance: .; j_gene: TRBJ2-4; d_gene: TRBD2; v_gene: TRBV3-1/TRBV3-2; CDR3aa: CASSQLSGGTKNIQYF; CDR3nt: TGTGCCAGCAGCCAACTCAGCGGGGGGACCAAAAACATTCAGTACTTC
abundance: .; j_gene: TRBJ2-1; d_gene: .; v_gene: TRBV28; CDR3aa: CASSRAGSYNEQFF; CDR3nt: TGTGCCAGCAGCCGGGCGGGCTCCTACAATGAGCAGTTCTTC
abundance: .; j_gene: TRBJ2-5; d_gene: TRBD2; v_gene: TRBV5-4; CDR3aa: CASSAGTSPPETQYF; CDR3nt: TGTGCCAGCAGCGCTGGGACTAGCCCTCCGGAGACCCAGTACTTC
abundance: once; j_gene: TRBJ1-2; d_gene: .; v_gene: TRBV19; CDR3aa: CASNAPGGRNYGYTF; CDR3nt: TGTGCCAGTAATGCTCCTGGCGGTAGGAACTATGGCTACACCTTC
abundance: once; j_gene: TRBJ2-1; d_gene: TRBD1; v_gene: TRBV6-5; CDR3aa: CATWTGYNEQFF; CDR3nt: TGTGCCACATGGACAGGGTACAATGAGCAGTTCTTC
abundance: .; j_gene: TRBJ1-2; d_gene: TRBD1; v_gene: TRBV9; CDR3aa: CASSVGTGADYGYTF; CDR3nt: TGTGCCAGCAGCGTAGGTACAGGGGCGGACTATGGCTACACCTTC
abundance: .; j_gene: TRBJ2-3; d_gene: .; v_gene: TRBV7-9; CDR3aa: CASKGVGPGDTQYF; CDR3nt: TGTGCCAGCAAAGGGGTCGGGCCGGGAGATACGCAGTATTTT
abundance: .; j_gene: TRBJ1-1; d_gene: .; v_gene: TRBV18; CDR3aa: CASSVQGHTEAFF; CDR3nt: TGTGCCAGCTCAGTACAGGGACACACTGAAGCTTTCTTT
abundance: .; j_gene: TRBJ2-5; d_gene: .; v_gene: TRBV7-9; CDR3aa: CASSFVGAGETQYF; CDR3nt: TGTGCCAGCAGCTTTGTGGGGGCAGGGGAGACCCAGTACTTC
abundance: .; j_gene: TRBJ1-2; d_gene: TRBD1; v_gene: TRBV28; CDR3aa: CASRPSNRGRGYTF; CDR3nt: TGTGCCAGCAGGCCTAGCAACAGGGGACGCGGCTACACCTTC
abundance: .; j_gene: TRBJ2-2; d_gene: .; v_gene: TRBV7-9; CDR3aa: CASTLVGELFF; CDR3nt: TGTGCCAGCACCCTCGTCGGGGAGCTGTTTTTT
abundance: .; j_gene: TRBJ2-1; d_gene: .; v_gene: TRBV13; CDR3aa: CASSTKQGGDEQFF; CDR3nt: TGTGCCAGCAGCACGAAACAGGGGGGGGATGAGCAGTTCTTC
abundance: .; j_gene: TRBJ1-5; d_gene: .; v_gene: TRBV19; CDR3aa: CASSPPNLNNQPQHF; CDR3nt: TGTGCCAGTAGCCCGCCAAACTTGAACAATCAGCCCCAGCATTTT
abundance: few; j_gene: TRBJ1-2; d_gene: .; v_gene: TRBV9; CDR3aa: CASSGGGPVNYGYTF; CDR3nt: TGTGCCAGCAGCGGGGGGGGCCCGGTTAACTATGGCTACACCTTC
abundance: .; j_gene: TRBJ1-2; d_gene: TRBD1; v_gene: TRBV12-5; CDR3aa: CASKPGDSYYGYTF; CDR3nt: TGTGCTAGTAAACCTGGGGACAGCTACTATGGCTACACCTTC
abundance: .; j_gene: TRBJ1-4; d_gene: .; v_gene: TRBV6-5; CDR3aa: CASRTVGNEKLFF; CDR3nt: TGTGCCAGCAGGACAGTGGGTAATGAAAAACTGTTTTTT